The 30 T cell receptor beta chains presented below share a single source sample, sequenced in a study of prognosis after radiotherapy for stage I lung cancer. TCR beta CDR3 amplification from genomic DNA was performed by two-round multiplex PCR. Used in first-round PCR were primers specific to each TRBV and TRBJ gene. Via MiXCR, TCRdb re-called the multiplex PCR reads, giving one row per CDR3 protein. The sample consists of around 30,000 distinct CDR3 sequences, about a third of them appearing once. Sequencing was performed on PBMCs, taken before or after stereotactic body radiation therapy (not recorded which). These receptor sequences come from a donor at least 50 years old with non-small cell lung cancer.

The table lists this clonotype with many counts. The genes are TRBV5-5 and TRBJ1-1; D is unclear. The CDR3 is made up of 12 amino acids. From germline, CDR1 is SGHKS and CDR2 YYEKEE (reference sequence). Trimming left V 4 bases short and J 2 bases short, with 6 bases between. This CDR3 is CASSNGNTEAFF. The CDR3 region has the DNA TGTGCCAGCAGCAATGGAAACACTGAAGCTTTCTTT.

This clonotype was seen only a few times. V usage is TRBV20-1 and J usage is TRBJ2-4; 10 bases line up with TRBD2. The CDR3 is 19 amino acids. CDR1 and CDR2 from the germline V gene are DFQATT and SNEGSKA (reference sequence). The ends lost 0 bases at V and 0 bases at J; junction bases unmatched: 11. DNA of the CDR3: TGCAGTGCTAGAGATTGGTCGCTAGCGGGAGAGGGAGCCAAAAACATTCAGTACTTC. Protein product: CSARDWSLAGEGAKNIQYF.

In its sample, this clonotype was seen many times. The V and J genes are TRBV29-1 and TRBJ2-7; D may be TRBD1 or TRBD2 (7 bases each). The CDR3 loop spans 16 amino acids. Trimming took 4 bases from V and 2 from J, leaving 21 bases between them. Germline-derived CDR1 and CDR2 are SQVTM and ANQGSEA. Here the CDR3 DNA reads TGCAGCGTTGCGGGGGGACGACAGGGTCCGACCTACGAGCAGTACTTC. Protein sequence: CSVAGGRQGPTYEQYF.

This rearrangement joins TRBV29-1 to TRBJ2-1; 8 bases line up with TRBD1. Per germline, CDR1 SQVTM and CDR2 ANQGSEA. The CDR3 is 14 residues long. This chain's CDR3 is CRGGQGQAYNEQFF. CDR3 DNA: TGCAGAGGGGGCCAGGGACAGGCCTACAATGAGCAGTTCTTC.

In its sample, this clonotype was seen many times. This chain connects TRBV30 to TRBJ1-5; 7 bases are shared with TRBD1. Germline loops: CDR1 GTSNPN, CDR2 SVGIG (reference sequence). The CDR3 covers 14 residues. The junction had 3 bases not matched to a gene; V was cut back by 2 bases and J by 2 bases. The CDR3 spells CAWSPGGGNQPQHF. In DNA, the CDR3 is TGTGCCTGGAGTCCAGGGGGTGGCAATCAGCCCCAGCATTTT.

A few counts support this clonotype. The chain carries TRBV30 and TRBJ1-1; perhaps TRBD1 as D (6 bases). CDR1 GTSNPN and CDR2 SVGIG come from the germline V gene (reference sequence). Trimming removed 3 bases at V and 0 bases at J, with 11 bases between. This CDR3 comprises 14 residues. The CDR3 sequence is CAWRKRDMNTEAFF. In nucleotides, the CDR3 is TGTGCCTGGAGAAAAAGGGACATGAACACTGAAGCTTTCTTT.

On this clonotype itself: This may stem from a read error, because a much larger clone lies one nucleotide away. The CDR3 here is CSARVLVRGGADTQYF. As DNA, the CDR3 is TGCAGTGCTAGAGTGTTAGTGCGGGGGGGCGCCGATACGCAGTATTTT. The chain links TRBV20-1 to TRBJ2-3, with 9 bases that match TRBD2. This CDR3 region has 16 residues. V shed 1 base and J 6 bases; nucleotides not matched to a gene: 11. The germline V gene has CDR1 DFQATT and CDR2 SNEGSKA (reference sequence).

This clonotype appeared many times. V usage is TRBV18 and J usage is TRBJ2-1; TRBD1 aligns across 8 bases. The germline V gene has CDR1 KGHSH and CDR2 LQKENI. The CDR3 loop spans 14 amino acids. The ends lost 6 bases at V and 6 bases at J; junction bases unmatched: 7. CDR3 nucleotide sequence: TGTGCCAGCTCCCTTGGACAGGGCCTCAATGAGCAGTTCTTC. Protein: CASSLGQGLNEQFF.

This clonotype was observed a handful of times. A much larger clone lies a single base off, so this may be a read error. V gene TRBV7-9 combines with J gene TRBJ2-3; D is perhaps TRBD1 or TRBD2 (5 bases each). In germline, CDR1 is SEHNR, CDR2 FQNEAQ (reference sequence). The CDR3 extends over 16 amino acids. V lost 8 bases and J 5 bases, leaving 23 bases between the germline ends. The CDR3 is CASRKGLGSSIDTQYF. CDR3 nucleotides: TGTGCCAGCCGAAAGGGGCTGGGGAGCTCCATAGATACGCAGTATTTT.

This clonotype was recorded many times. The genes are TRBV28 and TRBJ1-4; D not certain. Per the germline V gene, CDR1 is MDHEN and CDR2 is SYDVKM. V lost 4 bases to trimming and J lost 10 bases, with 13 bases between them. The CDR3 extends over 13 amino acids. The CDR3 nucleotides read TGTGCCAGCAGTTATAACCTCTCCGGAAAACTGTTTTTT. Residues: CASSYNLSGKLFF.

The chain has TRBV20-1 and TRBJ2-1; 14 positions agree with TRBD2. V gave up 6 bases and J gave up 7 bases; unmatched junction bases: 17. The CDR3 is 18 residues long. Germline CDR1 reads DFQATT; CDR2 reads SNEGSKA (reference sequence). The CDR3, as DNA: TGCAGTGCCCGAACTCCCAGACTAGCGGGAGGGCCAGGAAATGAGCAGTTCTTC. This codes for CSARTPRLAGGPGNEQFF.

Ten or more counts support this clonotype. DNA of the CDR3: TGTGCCACCAGCCAAGATAGGTGGGGCCCTGAAGCTTTCTTT. Translated, it gives CATSQDRWGPEAFF. The V call is TRBV15, the J call TRBJ1-1, with a weak D call TRBD1 (5 bases). Trimming shortened V by 5 bases and J by 6 bases, and 16 bases separated the two germline ends. Germline V CDR1 and CDR2: LNHNV, YYDKDF (reference sequence). This CDR3 is built from 14 residues.

Ten or more counts support this clonotype. This chain links TRBV20-1 with TRBJ1-5, with D maybe TRBD1 (6 bases). With 5 bases removed from V and 5 bases from J, the gap between germline ends came to 13 bases. The germline V gene encodes CDR1 DFQATT and CDR2 SNEGSKA (reference sequence). This CDR3 is 13 amino acids long. The CDR3 loop reads CSAVTGLDQPQHF. CDR3 sequence (DNA): TGCAGTGCTGTAACAGGGCTTGATCAGCCCCAGCATTTT.

This clonotype appeared many times. This sequence joins TRBV5-1 and TRBJ2-1, with D unclear. The CDR3 runs 14 residues. The V gene lost 0 bases and the J gene lost 10 bases, with 14 bases spanning the gap. CDR1 SGHRS and CDR2 YFSETQ come from the germline V gene. CDR3 nucleotide sequence: TGCGCCAGCAGCTTGGTGGGCTTCCCCTGGGAGCAGTTCTTC. It yields the protein CASSLVGFPWEQFF.

This sequence joins TRBV19 and TRBJ2-3, with 14 bases matching TRBD2. The CDR3 has 16 residues. The germline CDR1 and CDR2 sequences are LNHDA and SQIVND (reference sequence). The trim removed 7 bases at V and 3 bases at J, leaving 6 bases unmatched. The CDR3 region has the DNA TGTGCCAGTAAGTTAGGGACTAGCGGGAGAACAGATACGCAGTATTTT. Its protein product is CASKLGTSGRTDTQYF.

This clonotype was observed at least ten times. The chain combines TRBV12-3 or TRBV12-4 with TRBJ1-3; TRBD1 aligns across 7 bases. The CDR3 length is 14 residues. V trimming: 10 bases; J trimming: 2 bases; junction bases outside the gene matches: 8. Here the CDR3 DNA reads TGTGCCACCGGACCCGGGACAGCTGGAAACACCATATATTTT. This translates into CATGPGTAGNTIYF.

As for this clonotype: One end of the junction is discordant with germline, which a read error may explain. As DNA, the CDR3 is TGTGCCAGTAGAGAACTAGCGGGTTTCAGCTCTGAGGCCAACGTCCTGACTTTC. This encodes CASRELAGFSSEANVLTF. This chain links TRBV19 with TRBJ2-6; 9 bases are a match to TRBD2. The CDR3 is made up of 18 amino acids. Germline V gene sequence: CDR1 LNHDA, CDR2 SQIVND (reference sequence).

V is TRBV2 and J is TRBJ2-3, with D perhaps matching TRBD2 (7 bases). Trimming left V 6 bases short and J 4 bases short, with 14 bases between. The CDR3 consists of 14 residues. Germline V gives CDR1 SNHLY, CDR2 FYNNEI. The CDR3 nucleotides read TGTGCCAGCAGAGCGGGAAGGGGGGCAGATACGCAGTATTTT. Translated, it gives CASRAGRGADTQYF. Filled out from reference TRBV2 and TRBJ2-3, the complete variable domain reads EPEVTQTPSHQVTQMGQEVILRCVPISNHLYFYWYRQILGQKVEFLVSFYNNEISEKSEIFDDQFSVERPDGSNFTLKIRSTKLEDSAMYFCASRAGRGADTQYFGPGTRLTVL.

This clonotype was seen ten or more times. This sequence joins TRBV2 and TRBJ1-2, with D maybe TRBD1 (6 bases). The V end lost 1 base, the J end lost 7 bases, and 10 bases lay between the germline ends. The germline V gene encodes CDR1 SNHLY and CDR2 FYNNEI. This CDR3 contains 13 residues. The CDR3: CASSEGGLGGYTF. CDR3 in DNA: TGTGCCAGCAGTGAAGGGGGGCTCGGTGGCTACACCTTC.

This clonotype appeared many times. The chain links TRBV29-1 to TRBJ2-1, with 8 nucleotides matching TRBD1. Per the germline V gene, CDR1 is SQVTM and CDR2 is ANQGSEA. The length of the CDR3 is 14 residues. The V gene end was trimmed by 2 bases and the J gene end by 5 bases; junction bases not matched to a gene: 5. The CDR3 spells CSVESWTGNNEQFF. CDR3 nucleotide sequence: TGCAGCGTTGAATCCTGGACAGGGAACAATGAGCAGTTCTTC.

This chain links TRBV15 with TRBJ2-2; no clear D gene. The CDR3 spans 14 residues. Germline lookup yields CDR1 LNHNV and CDR2 YYDKDF (reference sequence). Trimming pared 4 bases from V and 9 bases from J, leaving 15 bases between. CDR3 sequence: CATSMELHARELFF. The DNA for the CDR3 is TGTGCCACCAGCATGGAACTCCATGCCCGGGAGCTGTTTTTT.

A word on this clonotype: This likely stems from a read error, as it lies one base from a far larger clone. J is TRBJ2-3 and V is TRBV6-2 or TRBV6-3, with TRBD2 matching over 7 bases. CDR3 length: 12 amino acids. In germline, CDR1 is MNHEY, CDR2 SVGEGT. CDR3 sequence reads: CASSYRGDMQYF. The DNA of the CDR3 is TGTGCCAGCAGTTACCGGGGGGATATGCAGTATTTT.

Points on this clonotype: A much larger clone differs by one base, so this may be a read error. No conserved phenylalanine or tryptophan ends this CDR3, so it is likely a read error. J is TRBJ2-1 and V is TRBV4-1; D remains unclear. This CDR3 is built from 13 residues. Between the trimmed V and J ends, which lost 5 bases and 4 bases, there was a span of 9 bases. The germline CDR1 and CDR2 sequences are MGHRA and YSYEKL. CDR3 nucleotides: TGCGCCAGCAGCATCGGGCCGTACAATGAGCAGTTCTTA. Amino acids: CASSIGPYNEQFL.

This clonotype was detected ten times or more. The rearrangement links TRBV5-5 to TRBJ1-2; D possibly corresponds to TRBD1 (5 bases). CDR3 length: 14 amino acids. Germline V CDR1 and CDR2: SGHKS, YYEKEE (reference sequence). V gave up 0 bases and J gave up 6 bases, with 12 bases separating them. Here the CDR3 DNA reads TGTGCCAGCAGCTTGGATCGGGGGTGGCATGGCTACACCTTC. Protein: CASSLDRGWHGYTF. Full variable domain (rest looked up from reference TRBV5-5 and TRBJ1-2): DAGVTQSPTHLIKTRGQQVTLRCSPISGHKSVSWYQQVLGQGPQFIFQYYEKEERGRGNFPDRFSARQFPNYSSELNVNALLLGDSALYLCASSLDRGWHGYTFGSGTRLTVV.

Many counts were recorded for this clonotype. This chain connects TRBV18 to TRBJ2-2; tentatively, D is TRBD1 (6 bases). Germline CDR1 and CDR2: KGHSH and LQKENI. V was shortened by 5 bases and J by 1 base, with 11 bases between the two germline ends. The CDR3 runs 15 residues. This chain's CDR3 is CASSLTGQNTGELFF. The DNA of the CDR3 is TGTGCCAGCTCATTAACAGGGCAGAACACCGGGGAGCTGTTTTTT.

This clonotype was seen a few times. Given a much more abundant clone one base away, this may be a read error. V gene TRBV28 combines with J gene TRBJ2-7; D gene ambiguous. The V end was cut by 5 bases, the J end by 4 bases, with 12 bases between. This CDR3 spans 13 amino acids. Germline V gene lookup returns CDR1 MDHEN and CDR2 SYDVKM. The CDR3 here is CASSDSGLYEQYF. The CDR3 region has the DNA TGTGCCAGCAGTGATTCAGGATTGTACGAGCAGTACTTC.

This clonotype was seen repeatedly, ten times or more. This chain connects TRBV19 to TRBJ2-1; TRBD2 agrees at 9 bases. The germline V gene encodes CDR1 LNHDA and CDR2 SQIVND (reference sequence). This CDR3 is 16 amino acids long. V lost 3 bases to trimming and J lost 5 bases; unmatched junction nucleotides: 8. The CDR3 nucleotides read TGTGCCAGTAGTATGATCGGCGGGGGGGGGAACAATGAGCAGTTCTTC. Encoded protein: CASSMIGGGGNNEQFF.

This clonotype was observed many times. The CDR3 bases are TGTGCCAGCAGCTCCGGGACGGGTCTTTTCGAGCAGTACTTC. This translates into CASSSGTGLFEQYF. The rearrangement links TRBV7-9 to TRBJ2-7; D is possibly TRBD1 or TRBD2 (5 bases each). V was trimmed by 4 bases and J by 6 bases, leaving 16 bases between them. Germline lookup yields CDR1 SEHNR and CDR2 FQNEAQ (reference sequence). The CDR3 has 14 amino acids.

The sample holds many counts of this clonotype. The chain joins TRBV30 to TRBJ1-6; D ambiguous. The CDR3 has 13 residues. Germline values: CDR1 GTSNPN, CDR2 SVGIG (reference sequence). Trimming shortened V by 4 bases and J by 6 bases, and 10 bases separated the two germline ends. The CDR3 bases are TGTGCCTGGAAACCCTCGGGTAATTCACCCCTCCACTTT. As protein: CAWKPSGNSPLHF.

In the case of this clonotype: Given a far larger clone just one base away, this is likely a sequencing read error. The chain carries TRBV7-2 and TRBJ2-7; 9 bases are a match to TRBD1. CDR1 and CDR2 (germline): SGHTA, FQGNSA. Unmatched junction bases numbered 12, after V lost 6 bases and J lost 3 bases. This CDR3 contains 16 residues. This CDR3 is CASSHTTGQGHYEQYF. The CDR3 bases are TGTGCCAGCAGTCACACCACGGGACAGGGACACTACGAGCAGTACTTC. The full variable domain, with the rest looked up from reference TRBV7-2 and TRBJ2-7, is GAGVSQSPSNKVTEKGKDVELRCDPISGHTALYWYRQSLGQGLEFLIYFQGNSAPDKSGLPSDRFSAERTGGSVSTLTIQRTQQEDSAVYLCASSHTTGQGHYEQYFGPGTRLTVT.